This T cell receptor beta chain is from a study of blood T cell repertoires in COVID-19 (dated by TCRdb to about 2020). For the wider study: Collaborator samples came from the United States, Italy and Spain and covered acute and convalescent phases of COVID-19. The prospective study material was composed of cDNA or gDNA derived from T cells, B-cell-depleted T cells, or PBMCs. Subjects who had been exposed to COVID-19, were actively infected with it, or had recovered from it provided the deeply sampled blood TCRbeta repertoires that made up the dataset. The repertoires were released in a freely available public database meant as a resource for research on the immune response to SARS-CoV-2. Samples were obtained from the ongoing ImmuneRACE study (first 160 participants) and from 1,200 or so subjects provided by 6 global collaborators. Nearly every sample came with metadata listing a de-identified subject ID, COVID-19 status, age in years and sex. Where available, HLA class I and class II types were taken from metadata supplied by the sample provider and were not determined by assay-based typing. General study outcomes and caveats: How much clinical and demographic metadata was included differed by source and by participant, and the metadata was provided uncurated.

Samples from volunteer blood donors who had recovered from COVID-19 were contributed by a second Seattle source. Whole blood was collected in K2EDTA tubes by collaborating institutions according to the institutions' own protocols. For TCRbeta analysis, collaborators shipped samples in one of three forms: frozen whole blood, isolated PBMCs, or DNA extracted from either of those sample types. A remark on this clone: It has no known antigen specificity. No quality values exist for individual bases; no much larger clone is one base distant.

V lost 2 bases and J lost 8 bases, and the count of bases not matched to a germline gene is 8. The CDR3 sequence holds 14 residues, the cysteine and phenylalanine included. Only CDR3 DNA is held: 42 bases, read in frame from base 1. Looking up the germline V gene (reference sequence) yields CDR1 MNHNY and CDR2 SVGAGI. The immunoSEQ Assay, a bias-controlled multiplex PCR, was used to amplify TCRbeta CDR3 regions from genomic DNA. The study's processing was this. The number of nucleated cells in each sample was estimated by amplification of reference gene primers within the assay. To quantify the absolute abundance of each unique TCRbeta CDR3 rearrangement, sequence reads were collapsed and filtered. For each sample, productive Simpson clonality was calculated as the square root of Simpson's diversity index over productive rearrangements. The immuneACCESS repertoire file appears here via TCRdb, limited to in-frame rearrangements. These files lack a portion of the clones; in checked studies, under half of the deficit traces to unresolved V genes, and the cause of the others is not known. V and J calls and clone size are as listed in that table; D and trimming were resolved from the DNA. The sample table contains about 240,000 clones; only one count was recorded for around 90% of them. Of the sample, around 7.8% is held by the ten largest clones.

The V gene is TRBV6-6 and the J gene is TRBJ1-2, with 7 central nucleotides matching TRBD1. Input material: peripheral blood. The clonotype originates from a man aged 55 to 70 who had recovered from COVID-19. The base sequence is TGTGCCAGCAGTTACCAATCGACAGGGTTCGGCTACACCTTC. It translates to CASSYQSTGFGYTF.